The next 25 T cell receptor beta chains were all read from a single sample in a study of T cell clonotyping in hematopoietic cell transplantation. As for time point: recipient sample about 28 days before transplant, after cytoreduction. Libraries were prepared by immunoSEQ multiplex PCR; TCRdb keeps only in-frame clonotypes and omits some of them. The repertoire has 75,000 to 95,000 clones, about 96% of them found once; the top ten carry roughly 1.5%. The sample consisted of peripheral blood mononuclear cells, taken before stem cell transplant. These receptors originate from a woman aged 45 to 65 with acute myeloid leukemia. Some clones in this sample may be carry-over from other donors' samples.

The V gene is TRBV30, the J gene TRBJ2-1; TRBD2 matches at 11 bases. Germline lookup yields CDR1 GTSNPN and CDR2 SVGIG (reference sequence). Trimming cost V 2 bases and J 6 bases; bases outside gene matches: 9. CDR3 size: 16 residues. The CDR3 spells CAWSQISGRATNEQFF. CDR3 in DNA: TGTGCCTGGAGTCAGATTAGCGGGAGGGCCACCAATGAGCAGTTCTTC. Combining the CDR3 with reference TRBV30 and TRBJ2-1 gives the whole variable domain SQTIHQWPATLVQPVGSPLSLECTVEGTSNPNLYWYRQAAGRGLQLLFYSVGIGQISSEVPQNLSASRPQDRQFILSSKKLLLSDSGFYLCAWSQISGRATNEQFFGPGTRLTVL.

V gene TRBV6-5 combines with J gene TRBJ2-7; TRBD1 matches 7 bases. V was pared by 8 bases and J by 0 bases, with 7 bases of the junction left unmatched. The CDR3 covers 14 residues. The germline CDR1 and CDR2 sequences are MNHEY and SVGAGI. CDR3 residues: CASGLTGISYEQYF. CDR3 nucleotides: TGTGCCAGCGGGCTGACAGGGATCTCCTACGAGCAGTACTTC.

V gene TRBV6-1 combines with J gene TRBJ1-5, with TRBD1 as a possible D gene (5 bases). The V end was cut by 7 bases, the J end by 5 bases, with 12 bases between. The CDR3 loop spans 13 amino acids. Germline CDR1 and CDR2: MNHNS and SASEGT. Here the CDR3 DNA reads TGTGCCAGCACTCTACAGGCCTATCAGCCCCAGCATTTT. Its protein product is CASTLQAYQPQHF.

The V gene is TRBV5-8, the J gene TRBJ2-5; 7 positions agree with TRBD1. The J segment lost 7 bases and the V segment lost 3 bases, leaving 12 bases of the junction unmatched. CDR3 length equals 15 residues. Germline CDR1 reads SGHTS; CDR2 reads YDEGEE. The CDR3 DNA reads TGTGCCAGCAGCTCAACCCCGGGACAGCCCTGGACCCAGTACTTC. It is translated as CASSSTPGQPWTQYF.

This clone was seen only once. This chain connects TRBV7-9 to TRBJ2-5; D is uncertain. The CDR3 has 15 residues. The germline V gene encodes CDR1 SEHNR and CDR2 FQNEAQ (reference sequence). With 0 bases removed from V and 0 bases from J, the gap between germline ends came to 8 bases. CDR3 region: CASSLAVADQETQYF. CDR3 DNA: TGTGCCAGCAGCTTAGCCGTAGCAGACCAAGAGACCCAGTACTTC.

The V and J genes are TRBV19 and TRBJ2-6; D remains unclear. This CDR3 is built from 15 residues. CDR1 and CDR2 from the germline V gene are LNHDA and SQIVND (reference sequence). Trimming stripped 1 base from V and 1 base from J, with 5 bases between. The CDR3 here is CASSIGDSGANVLTF. The DNA of the CDR3 is TGTGCCAGTAGTATAGGTGATTCTGGGGCCAACGTCCTGACTTTC.

The J gene is TRBJ2-5, the V gene TRBV5-1; D gene uncertain. Germline CDR1 is SGHRS and CDR2 is YFSETQ. The V end was cut by 4 bases, the J end by 2 bases, with 18 bases between. CDR3 length: 16 residues. This chain's CDR3 is CASSLYGGIQQETQYF. The DNA of the CDR3 is TGCGCCAGCAGCCTATATGGTGGGATCCAACAAGAGACCCAGTACTTC.

The chain carries TRBV5-6 and TRBJ1-1, with a possible D match to TRBD1 (5 bases). From germline, CDR1 is SGHDT and CDR2 YYEEEE. The CDR3 sequence is 13 residues long. Trimming left V 5 bases short and J 5 bases short, with 13 bases between. The DNA for the CDR3 is TGTGCCAGCAGATCAGGGTTCTGGACTGAAGCTTTCTTT. Encoded protein: CASRSGFWTEAFF.

The rearrangement links TRBV14 to TRBJ2-7; D might be TRBD1 (5 bases). V shed 2 bases and J shed 2 bases, with 10 bases lying between them. The V gene's germline CDR1 is SGHDN and CDR2 FVKESK. This CDR3 is 14 amino acids long. The CDR3 reads CASSQSGITYEQYF. CDR3 coding DNA: TGTGCCAGCAGCCAATCAGGGATAACCTACGAGCAGTACTTC.

The chain has TRBV5-6 and TRBJ1-2; 7 positions match TRBD1. The CDR3 runs 14 residues. Germline loops: CDR1 SGHDT, CDR2 YYEEEE. J gave up 5 bases and V 4 bases, and 8 bases lay outside the gene matches. The CDR3 region has the DNA TGTGCCAGCAGCGGATCCGGGACAGTATATGGCTACACCTTC. This sequence encodes CASSGSGTVYGYTF.

The chain links TRBV18 to TRBJ2-7; the D is unclear. The CDR3 totals 15 residues. V lost 3 bases, J lost 5 bases, and 17 bases lay in between. Germline CDR1 KGHSH, CDR2 LQKENI. CDR3 bases: TGTGCCAGCTCACCTAGTCTTAACGGGCGCGACGAGCAGTACTTC. It encodes CASSPSLNGRDEQYF.

The chain links TRBV5-1 to TRBJ1-2; tentative D call: TRBD1 (5 bases). This CDR3 is built from 12 residues. Trimming pared 1 base from V and 6 bases from J, leaving 7 bases between. CDR1 is SGHRS and CDR2 is YFSETQ in the germline V gene. For the CDR3, the DNA is TGCGCCAGCAGCTTGCGGGGCCATGGCTACACCTTC. Translation: CASSLRGHGYTF.

This clone was seen a single time. The V gene is TRBV30, the J gene TRBJ1-1; D unclear. Germline assignment: CDR1 GTSNPN and CDR2 SVGIG (reference sequence). Deletions cut 5 bases from V and 5 bases from J, with 6 bases between. This CDR3 has 10 amino acids. Here the CDR3 reads CAWGRTEAFF. The CDR3, as DNA: TGTGCCTGGGGAAGGACTGAAGCTTTCTTT. Variable domain in full (rest from reference TRBV30 and TRBJ1-1): SQTIHQWPATLVQPVGSPLSLECTVEGTSNPNLYWYRQAAGRGLQLLFYSVGIGQISSEVPQNLSASRPQDRQFILSSKKLLLSDSGFYLCAWGRTEAFFGQGTRLTVV.

This clone occurred a few times. This chain joins TRBV30 and TRBJ2-1; 8 bases are a match to TRBD1. Germline CDR1 GTSNPN, CDR2 SVGIG (reference sequence). This CDR3 is built from 15 residues. V gave up 0 bases and J gave up 8 bases; unmatched junction bases: 9. CDR3 nucleotides: TGTGCCTGGAGTGTACTTGGACAGGGAGGAGATGAGCAGTTCTTC. This encodes CAWSVLGQGGDEQFF.

CDR3 sequence reads: CASSLLGTPNYGYTF. CDR3 DNA: TGTGCCAGCAGCTTACTGGGGACACCGAACTATGGCTACACCTTC. This rearrangement joins TRBV7-3 to TRBJ1-2, with a weak D call TRBD1 (6 bases). Trimming shortened V by 2 bases and J by 2 bases, and 12 bases separated the two germline ends. In germline, CDR1 is SGHTA, CDR2 FQGTGA. The CDR3 contains 15 residues.

The chain couples TRBV6-5 to TRBJ1-1; D call uncertain. With 0 bases removed from V and 1 base from J, the gap between germline ends came to 9 bases. This CDR3 is built from 15 residues. Germline V lookup: CDR1 MNHEY, CDR2 SVGAGI. The chain's CDR3 is CASSYSLWGNTEAFF. DNA for the CDR3: TGTGCCAGCAGTTACTCCTTGTGGGGGAACACTGAAGCTTTCTTT.

The rearrangement uses TRBV19 and TRBJ1-1; no clear D. The CDR3 contains 13 residues. Germline-derived CDR1 and CDR2 are LNHDA and SQIVND (reference sequence). V lost 2 bases and J lost 1, with 5 bases in between. The chain's CDR3 is CASSIRGNTEAFF. The CDR3 DNA sequence: TGTGCCAGTAGTATACGTGGGAACACTGAAGCTTTCTTT.

This chain links TRBV10-3 with TRBJ2-1; D gene unclear. Per germline, CDR1 ENHRY and CDR2 SYGVKD. Trimming shortened V by 8 bases and J by 2 bases, and 13 bases separated the two germline ends. There are 14 residues in the CDR3. The CDR3 DNA is TGTGCCATCCGTGGGGAAGAAACCTACAATGAGCAGTTCTTC. Encoded protein: CAIRGEETYNEQFF.

This clone was picked up a small number of times. The chain combines TRBV18 with TRBJ1-1; D remains unclear. The CDR3 is 14 residues long. The V end lost 3 bases, the J end lost 4 bases, and 12 bases lay between the germline ends. Germline V gives CDR1 KGHSH, CDR2 LQKENI. In nucleotides, the CDR3 is TGTGCCAGCTCACCCAGCAATAGTGGCACTGAAGCTTTCTTT. Translated: CASSPSNSGTEAFF.

The chain employs TRBV30 and TRBJ1-4; 8 bases agree with TRBD1. The CDR3 totals 14 residues. The J segment lost 7 bases and the V segment lost 3 bases, leaving 7 bases of the junction unmatched. CDR1 and CDR2 (germline): GTSNPN, SVGIG (reference sequence). As DNA, the CDR3 is TGTGCCTGGAGGTTCAGGGGGCGCGGTGAAAAACTGTTTTTT. Translated: CAWRFRGRGEKLFF.

The DNA for the CDR3 is TGTGCCTGGAGTAGCGGTTTCAATCAGCCCCAGCATTTT. Amino acid sequence: CAWSSGFNQPQHF. The gene calls are TRBV30 and TRBJ1-5; D unresolved. Germline CDR1 reads GTSNPN; CDR2 reads SVGIG (reference sequence). The CDR3 has 13 amino acids. Trimming shortened V by 2 bases and J by 3 bases, and 8 bases separated the two germline ends.

In nucleotides, the CDR3 is TGTGCCAGCAGTTTCCTCGGCCCCTACGAGCAGTACTTC. This translates into CASSFLGPYEQYF. This chain joins TRBV28 and TRBJ2-7; D gene unclear. Germline loops: CDR1 MDHEN, CDR2 SYDVKM. Trimming removed 3 bases at V and 2 bases at J, with 8 bases between. The CDR3 runs 13 residues.

This clone has a single count. The V and J genes are TRBV6-5 and TRBJ1-1; D gene unclear. The V gene lost 6 bases and the J gene lost 1 base, with 12 bases spanning the gap. This CDR3 region has 14 residues. Germline lookup yields CDR1 MNHEY and CDR2 SVGAGI. In DNA, the CDR3 is TGTGCCAGCAGAAGAACCGTGGGGAACACTGAAGCTTTCTTT. Protein: CASRRTVGNTEAFF.

V is TRBV5-1 and J is TRBJ2-6; TRBD2 is a possible D gene (5 bases). V was cut by 0 bases and J by 2 bases, with 9 bases left in between. Germline V gene sequence: CDR1 SGHRS, CDR2 YFSETQ. This CDR3 is built from 16 residues. The CDR3 DNA reads as TGCGCCAGCAGCTTGGTAGTGAGGGCTGGGGCCAACGTCCTGACTTTC. This sequence encodes CASSLVVRAGANVLTF.

The gene calls are TRBV5-1 and TRBJ2-2; D possibly corresponds to TRBD1 (5 bases). This CDR3 contains 15 residues. Germline lookup yields CDR1 SGHRS and CDR2 YFSETQ. The V end lost 2 bases, the J end lost 4 bases, and 12 bases lay between the germline ends. CDR3 sequence: CASSFWQGGTGELFF. The CDR3 DNA follows: TGCGCCAGCAGCTTTTGGCAGGGTGGCACCGGGGAGCTGTTTTTT.